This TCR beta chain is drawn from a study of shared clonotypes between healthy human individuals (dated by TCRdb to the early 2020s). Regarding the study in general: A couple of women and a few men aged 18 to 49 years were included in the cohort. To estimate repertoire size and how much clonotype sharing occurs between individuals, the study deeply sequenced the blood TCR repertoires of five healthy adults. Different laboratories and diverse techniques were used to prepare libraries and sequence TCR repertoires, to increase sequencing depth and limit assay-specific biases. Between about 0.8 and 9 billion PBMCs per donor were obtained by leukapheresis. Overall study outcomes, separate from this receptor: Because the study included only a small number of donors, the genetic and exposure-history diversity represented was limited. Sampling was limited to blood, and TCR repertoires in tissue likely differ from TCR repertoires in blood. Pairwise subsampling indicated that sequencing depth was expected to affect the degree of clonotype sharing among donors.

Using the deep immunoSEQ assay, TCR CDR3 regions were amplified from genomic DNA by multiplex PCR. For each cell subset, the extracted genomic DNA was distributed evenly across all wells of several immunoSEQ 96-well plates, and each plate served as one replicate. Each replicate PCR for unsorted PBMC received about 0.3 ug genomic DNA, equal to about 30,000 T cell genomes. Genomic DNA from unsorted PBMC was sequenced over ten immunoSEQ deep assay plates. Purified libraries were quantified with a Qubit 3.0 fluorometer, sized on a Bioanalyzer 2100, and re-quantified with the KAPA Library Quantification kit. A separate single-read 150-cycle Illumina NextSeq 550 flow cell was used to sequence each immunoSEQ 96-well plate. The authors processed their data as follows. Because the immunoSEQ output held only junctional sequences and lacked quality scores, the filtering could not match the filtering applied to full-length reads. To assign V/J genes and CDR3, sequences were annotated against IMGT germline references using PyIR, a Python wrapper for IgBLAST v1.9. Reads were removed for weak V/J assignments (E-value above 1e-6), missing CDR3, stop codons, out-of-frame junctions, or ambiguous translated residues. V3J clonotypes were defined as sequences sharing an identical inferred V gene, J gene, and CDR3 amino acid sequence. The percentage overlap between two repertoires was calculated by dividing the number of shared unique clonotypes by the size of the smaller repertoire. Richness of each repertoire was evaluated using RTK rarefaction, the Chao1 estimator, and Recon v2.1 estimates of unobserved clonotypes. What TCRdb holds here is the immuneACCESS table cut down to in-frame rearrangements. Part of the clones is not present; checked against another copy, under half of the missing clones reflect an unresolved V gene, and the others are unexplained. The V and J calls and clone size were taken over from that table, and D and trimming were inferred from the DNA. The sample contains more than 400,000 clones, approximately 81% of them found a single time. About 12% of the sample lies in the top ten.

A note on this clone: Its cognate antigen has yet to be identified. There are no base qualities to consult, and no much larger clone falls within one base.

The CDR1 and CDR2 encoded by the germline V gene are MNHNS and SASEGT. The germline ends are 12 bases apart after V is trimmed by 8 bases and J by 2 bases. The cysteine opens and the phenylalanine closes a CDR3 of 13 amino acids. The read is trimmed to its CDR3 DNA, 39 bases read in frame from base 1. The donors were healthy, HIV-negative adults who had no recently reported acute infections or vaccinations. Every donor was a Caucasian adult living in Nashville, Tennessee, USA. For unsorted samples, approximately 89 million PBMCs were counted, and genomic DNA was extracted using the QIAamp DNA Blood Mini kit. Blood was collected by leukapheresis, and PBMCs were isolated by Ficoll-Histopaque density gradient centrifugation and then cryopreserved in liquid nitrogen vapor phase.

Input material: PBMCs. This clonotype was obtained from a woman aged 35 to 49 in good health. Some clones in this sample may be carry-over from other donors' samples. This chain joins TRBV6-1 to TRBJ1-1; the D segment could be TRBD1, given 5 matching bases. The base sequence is TGTGCCAGCGGAGGGGCAAGCAACACTGAAGCTTTCTTT. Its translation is CASGGASNTEAFF.